This T cell receptor (beta chain) was captured in a study of siplizumab effects on memory and regulatory T cells. Regarding the study as a whole: Siplizumab caused a significant drop in alloreactive sequences traceable to unstimulated CD4+ memory cells.

Profiled with immunoSEQ multiplex PCR; TCRdb holds only in-frame clones, not every one. This sample has some 97,000 clones; 80% to 95% occur once, and the top ten carry 0.14% to 0.15%. CDR1 is LNHDA and CDR2 is SQIVND in the germline V gene (reference sequence). V dropped 4 bases and J dropped 4 bases, with 10 bases sitting between them. This CDR3 has 13 amino acids. A remark on this clone: Its specificity is unknown.

Material for sequencing was CD4+ T cells sorted from blood. This chain connects TRBV19 to TRBJ1-1; maybe TRBD1 (5 bases). The receptor's source is a human donor in good health. The CDR3 DNA reads as TGTGCCAGTAGTAAAGCAGGGACCACTGAAGCTTTCTTT. Encoded protein: CASSKAGTTEAFF.